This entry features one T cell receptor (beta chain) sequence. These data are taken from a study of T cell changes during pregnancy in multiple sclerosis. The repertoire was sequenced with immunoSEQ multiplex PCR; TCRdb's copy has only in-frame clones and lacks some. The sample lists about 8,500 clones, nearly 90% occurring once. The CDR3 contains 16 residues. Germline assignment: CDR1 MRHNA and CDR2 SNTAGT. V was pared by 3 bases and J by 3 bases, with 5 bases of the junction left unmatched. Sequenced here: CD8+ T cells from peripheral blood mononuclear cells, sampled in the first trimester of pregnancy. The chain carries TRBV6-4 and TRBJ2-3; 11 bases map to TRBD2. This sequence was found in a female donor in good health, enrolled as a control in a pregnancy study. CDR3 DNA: TGTGCCAGCAGTGAGTGGGCTAGCGGGGGGACAGATACGCAGTATTTT. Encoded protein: CASSEWASGGTDTQYF.